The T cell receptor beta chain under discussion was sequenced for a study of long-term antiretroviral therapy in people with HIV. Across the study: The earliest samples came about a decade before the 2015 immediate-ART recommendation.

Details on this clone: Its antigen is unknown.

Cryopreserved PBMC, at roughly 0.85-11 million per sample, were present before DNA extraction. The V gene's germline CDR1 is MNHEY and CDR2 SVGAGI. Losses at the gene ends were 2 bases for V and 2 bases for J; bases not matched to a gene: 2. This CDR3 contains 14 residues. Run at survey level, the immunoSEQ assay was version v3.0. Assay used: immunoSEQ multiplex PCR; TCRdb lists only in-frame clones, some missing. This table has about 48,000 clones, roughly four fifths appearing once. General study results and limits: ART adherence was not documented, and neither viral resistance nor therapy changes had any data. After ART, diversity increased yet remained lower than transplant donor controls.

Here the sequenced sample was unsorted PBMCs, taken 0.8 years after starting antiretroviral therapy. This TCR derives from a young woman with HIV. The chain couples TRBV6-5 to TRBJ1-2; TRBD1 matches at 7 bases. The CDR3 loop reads CASSYGQANYGYTF. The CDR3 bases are TGTGCCAGCAGTTACGGACAGGCAAACTATGGCTACACCTTC.